This T cell receptor beta chain was captured by sequencing in a study of T cell responses to AZD1222 COVID-19 vaccine. Findings and limits, study-wide: Donor demographics were predominantly white British with a female majority; clonal diversity may be underestimated. Scientists sampled the repertoires only once the peak T cell response had passed.

Trimming removed 2 bases at V and 8 bases at J, with 10 bases between. The CDR3 covers 14 residues. Per the germline V gene, CDR1 is SGHVS and CDR2 is FQNEAQ. Data came from immunoSEQ multiplex PCR; TCRdb stores just in-frame clones and leaves some out. The sample contains 120,000 or so clones, roughly 90% of which appear only once. About this clone itself: Antigen unknown.

This receptor was obtained from an adult in good health. The V and J genes are TRBV7-8 and TRBJ2-6; no reliable D call. The material was peripheral blood, obtained on day 0 of MenACWY control vaccination. CDR3 amino acids: CASSLPGTSNVLTF. The CDR3 DNA follows: TGTGCCAGCAGCTTACCCGGTACCTCCAACGTCCTGACTTTC. Looking up the rest from reference TRBV7-8 and TRBJ2-6 gives the full variable domain: GAGVSQSPRYKVAKRGQDVALRCDPISGHVSLFWYQQALGQGPEFLTYFQNEAQLDKSGLPSDRFFAERPEGSVSTLKIQRTQQEDSAVYLCASSLPGTSNVLTFGAGSRLTVL.